Detailed here is one T cell receptor beta chain. What this receptor recognizes is not known. The record originates from a study of CXCR3-negative and CXCR3-positive naive CD8 T cells (dated by TCRdb to the late 2010s). The study in broad terms: In total, about 135 million TRB reads were obtained, corresponding to roughly 1.5 +/- 0.3 million reads per library. TRBV-TRBJ cluster analysis included naive subsets from 5 donors and memory cells from 3 donors. Diversity and physicochemical repertoire analyses were performed on around twelve donors pooled from two independent experiments. What the study reported, not specific to this receptor: Compared with CXCR3-negative naive cells, CXCR3-positive naive cells had TRB CDR3s with higher hydrophobicity (lower Kidera factor 4), lower energy, and higher strength and volume indices. Freshly isolated PBMCs were used for most assays because CXCR3 expression went down partially after cryopreservation. Because surface CD5, which is linked to self-reactivity in mice, was comparable between the naive subsets, TCR interaction strength was also inferred from TRB CDR3 physicochemical properties. Similar TRBV-TRBJ usage was shown by naive CXCR3-negative and CXCR3-positive cells from the same donor, whereas distinct patterns were shown by memory cells. Both naive subsets had comparably high repertoire diversity, while memory CD8+ T cells had much lower repertoire diversity.

Instrument on record: NextSeq 550. The Human TCR Profiling Kit (MiLaboratory) was used to prepare UMI-labeled 5' RACE TRB cDNA libraries. The full amount of extracted RNA was used for cDNA synthesis, and the full amount of resulting cDNA was used for PCR amplification. Libraries were prepared in parallel with an identical number of PCR cycles. In the original analysis: MIGEC and MiXCR extracted about 50,000 +/- 10,000 unique UMI-labeled TRB cDNA molecules per library, requiring at least two reads per UMI. On average, each library contained approximately 40,000 +/- 10,000 functional in-frame TRB CDR3 nucleotide clonotypes without stop codons. After downsampling to 5000 UMI-labeled TRB molecules per sample, diversity metrics such as normalized Shannon-Wiener and Chao1 were calculated in VDJtools. Clonotype-size-weighted physicochemical properties of the central five CDR3 residues (interaction energy, strength, volume and Kidera factor 4) were computed in VDJtools. TCRdb reprocessed the public reads and reports one entry per CDR3 protein sequence, without DNA. The V and J calls were determined by TCRdb, not by the authors. The record for this sample contains tens of thousands of distinct CDR3 sequences. The ten largest clones represent roughly 1.6% of the sample.

For each CD8+ T cell subset, flow sorting was done in triplicate, and 300,000 or so cells per subset went directly into RLT lysis buffer. To exclude memory contaminants, naive CD8+ T cells were stringently defined as CD45RO-CCR7+CD27+CD95-. Peripheral blood mononuclear cells were isolated from buffy coats using standard density gradient centrifugation. A FACSAria III was used to flow-sort naive CD8+ T cells into CXCR3-negative and CXCR3-positive populations. An RNeasy Mini Kit was used to extract total RNA from the sorted cells. From its cysteine to its phenylalanine, the CDR3 spans 17 amino acids. No DNA has been recorded. CDR1 SNHLY and CDR2 FYNNEI are derived from the germline V gene.

Specimen: naive CXCR3- CD8+ T cells from blood. The sample's cell subset or site label is to be understood as: CD45RO-CCR7+CD27+CD95- naive CD8+ T cells lacking CXCR3 (TNR3-). The receptor was derived from a human donor in good health. Some clones in this sample may be carry-over from other donors' samples. This receptor chain uses TRBV2 and TRBJ2-3; the TRBD2 assignment by TCRdb is unverifiable without DNA. For the CDR3, the sequence is CASSDIDRGTRVDTQYF.